These T cell receptor beta chains were read from a single sample in a study of cytomegalovirus exposure and HLA in healthy donors. The protocol was immunoSEQ multiplex PCR, while the TCRdb copy is restricted to in-frame clones and leaves out a portion. The sample has about 150,000 clones; around four fifths are singletons. The sample comprised PBMCs. These receptor sequences come from a male donor in good health and CMV-seronegative. The CDR3 runs from the conserved cysteine through the conserved F or W. The order of the fields is V gene, clone size, J gene, D gene, CDR3 DNA, CDR3 protein. A D gene is named only where the DNA matches it firmly. Only part of the rows carry a size: once, few, many, or a class if the clone is expanded.

TRBV18	-	TRBJ2-7	-	TGTGCCAGCTCACCACCATTACAGGCGGGAGAGCAGTACTTC	CASSPPLQAGEQYF
TRBV7-9	-	TRBJ2-1	-	TGTGCCAGCAGCTTAGTACAGACCCTGAACAATGAGCAGTTCTTC	CASSLVQTLNNEQFF
TRBV11-2	-	TRBJ2-1	TRBD2	TGTGCCAGCAGCTTAGCTCCCGGGAGGTCGTCCTACAATGAGCAGTTCTTC	CASSLAPGRSSYNEQFF
TRBV27	-	TRBJ2-7	TRBD1	TGTGCCAGCCGGGACAGGGGTTACGAGCAGTACTTC	CASRDRGYEQYF
TRBV15	few	TRBJ1-4	-	TGTGCCACCAGCAGCGTTGAAAAACTGTTTTTT	CATSSVEKLFF
TRBV5-1	-	TRBJ2-1	-	TGCGCCAGCAGCGCGCTAGGCAATGAGCAGTTCTTC	CASSALGNEQFF
TRBV7-9	-	TRBJ2-7	-	TGTGCCAGCAGCGACAGGACCCCCTACGAGCAGTACTTC	CASSDRTPYEQYF
TRBV9	-	TRBJ2-2	-	TGTGCCAGCAGCGTCTGGGAGACCGCGAACACCGGGGAGCTGTTTTTT	CASSVWETANTGELFF
TRBV7-9	-	TRBJ1-1	TRBD1	TGTTCCAGCAGCTCGGGGTGGTGGGACAGACAAAAGAACACTGAAGCTTTCTTT	CSSSSGWWDRQKNTEAFF
TRBV13	-	TRBJ1-6	TRBD1	TGTGCCAGCAGCTCTGGGATACAGGGGGCAGGTTCACCCCTCCACTTT	CASSSGIQGAGSPLHF
TRBV10-1	once	TRBJ2-7	-	TGCGCCAGCAGCGGGGGGCGCGTGTACGAGCAGTACTTC	CASSGGRVYEQYF
TRBV12-5	-	TRBJ2-3	-	TGTGCTAGTGGTTTATCACCAACTAGCACAGATACGCAGTATTTT	CASGLSPTSTDTQYF
TRBV6-5	-	TRBJ1-2	TRBD1	TGTGCCAGCAGTTACTCCATGTTGGACAGGATGAATGGCTACACCTTC	CASSYSMLDRMNGYTF
TRBV11-2	-	TRBJ1-1	-	TGTGCCAGCAGCCCCCTCCAGGGTAAAACTGAAGCTTTCTTT	CASSPLQGKTEAFF
TRBV27	-	TRBJ2-2	TRBD1	TGTGCCAGCAGTGTCCGGGACAGGAGAACCGGGGAGCTGTTTTTT	CASSVRDRRTGELFF
TRBV7-8	-	TRBJ2-7	TRBD2	TGTGCCAGCAGCTTAGCTGGGACTAGCGTCGTCAACGAGCAGTACTTC	CASSLAGTSVVNEQYF
TRBV11-2	-	TRBJ1-4	TRBD1	TGTGCCAGCAGCTTAGTAGGACAGGGGGCGACAACTAATGAAAAACTGTTTTTT	CASSLVGQGATTNEKLFF
TRBV5-1	few	TRBJ1-5	TRBD1	TGCGCCAGCAGCTACGGACAGGCTTACAATCAGCCCCAGCATTTT	CASSYGQAYNQPQHF
TRBV6-1	-	TRBJ1-5	-	TGTGCCAGCAGTGGCAGTAATCAGCCCCAGCATTTT	CASSGSNQPQHF
TRBV9	-	TRBJ2-5	-	TGTGCCAGCAGCGTAGGGTTTCAGGGCTCGATGGAGACCCAGTACTTC	CASSVGFQGSMETQYF
TRBV19	-	TRBJ1-2	TRBD1	TGTGCCAGTACTACTATATCCGGGACAGGGGGTGGCTACACCTTC	CASTTISGTGGGYTF
TRBV15	-	TRBJ1-1	TRBD1	TGTGCCACCAGCAGATCTCGGACAGGGGGCGCGTGGACTGAAGCTTTCTTT	CATSRSRTGGAWTEAFF
TRBV28	-	TRBJ1-5	TRBD1	TGTGCCAGCAGTAGAGGGGGCAGCAGCAATCAGCCCCAGCATTTT	CASSRGGSSNQPQHF
TRBV9	-	TRBJ1-2	-	TGTGCCAGCAGCGTAGAGGCAGGGTTGTATCGGGGCTACACCTTC	CASSVEAGLYRGYTF
TRBV6-1	-	TRBJ2-1	TRBD2	TGTGCCAGTCACAGCGGGGAAGGTTACAATGAGCAGTTCTTC	CASHSGEGYNEQFF
TRBV5-1	-	TRBJ1-1	TRBD1	TGCGCCAGCAGCGGGCCCGGACAGGGGGACACTGAAGCTTTCTTT	CASSGPGQGDTEAFF
TRBV9	-	TRBJ2-3	-	TGTGCCAGCAGCGTGAGTTCCGGGGGAACAGATACGCAGTATTTT	CASSVSSGGTDTQYF
TRBV7-6	-	TRBJ2-7	TRBD1	TGTGCCAGCAGCTTAGGTCGGCAGGGGGACTACGAGCAGTACTTC	CASSLGRQGDYEQYF
TRBV6-6	-	TRBJ2-1	-	TGTGCCAGCAGTTATGACAGCGAGCAGTTCTTC	CASSYDSEQFF
TRBV7-2	-	TRBJ1-1	-	TGTGCCAGCAGCTTAGCGGGCCACAGGAACACTGAAGCTTTCTTT	CASSLAGHRNTEAFF
TRBV9	-	TRBJ1-2	-	TGTGCCAGCAGCGTAGGTCATGAGGCAGTCTACTATGGCTACACCTTC	CASSVGHEAVYYGYTF
TRBV7-3	-	TRBJ2-2	-	TGTGCCAGCAGCCCCTACGCGGGGCCCGGGGAGCTGTTTTTT	CASSPYAGPGELFF
TRBV6-5	few	TRBJ1-1	TRBD1	TGTGCCAGCAGTTACCAACAACAGGGGGTGGCTTTCTTT	CASSYQQQGVAFF
TRBV19	-	TRBJ2-7	-	TGTGCCAGTAGCCCCCGAAACTCGGGAGAGCAGTACTTC	CASSPRNSGEQYF
TRBV5-1	-	TRBJ2-1	-	TGCGCCAGCAGCCTGTTTGGTGCTAGCGCCTCCTACAATGAGCAGTTCTTC	CASSLFGASASYNEQFF
TRBV7-9	-	TRBJ2-1	-	TGTGCCAGCAGCTTAGGCGGGCCCTCCTACAATGAGCAGTTCTTC	CASSLGGPSYNEQFF
TRBV6-1	-	TRBJ2-7	-	TGTGCCAGCAGTAGCACGGGGTCGGTCCACGAGCAGTACTTC	CASSSTGSVHEQYF
TRBV25-1	-	TRBJ2-7	TRBD1	TGTGCCAGCAGTGAATGGGGACAGGGCTACGAGCAGTACTTC	CASSEWGQGYEQYF
TRBV29-1	-	TRBJ2-5	-	TGCAGCGGGGTGGTTGGAGCTCAAGAGACCCAGTACTTC	CSGVVGAQETQYF
TRBV23-1	-	TRBJ1-2	-	TGCGCCAGCAGTCCGACAGGCAAGAAGCCTACCTGGACCCTCTATGGCTACACCTTC	CASSPTGKKPTWTLYGYTF
TRBV11-2	-	TRBJ2-7	TRBD1	TGTGCCAGCAGCCACCGGACAGGACAATCCTACGAGCAGTACTTC	CASSHRTGQSYEQYF
TRBV11-3	-	TRBJ2-1	TRBD2	TGTGCCAGCGCGCGGGGCGGGAGGGGGTACAATGAGCAGTTCTTC	CASARGGRGYNEQFF
TRBV13	-	TRBJ2-6	TRBD2	TGTGCCAGCAGCTTAGATGGCGGGAGCGCCTCCGGGGCCAACGTCCTGACTTTC	CASSLDGGSASGANVLTF
TRBV6-5	-	TRBJ1-2	-	TGTGCCAGCAGTTACAGCGGGGCGGATGGCTACACCTTC	CASSYSGADGYTF
TRBV6-6	-	TRBJ2-7	TRBD1	TGTGCCAGCAGTCCCCCAGACAGGGACTACGAGCAGTACTTC	CASSPPDRDYEQYF
TRBV29-1	-	TRBJ2-7	TRBD2	TGCAGCGTTGAGGTAGAGGGAGGGCCCTCCGAGCAGTACTTC	CSVEVEGGPSEQYF
TRBV6-5	-	TRBJ1-3	-	TGTGCCAGCAGAAGTGGAACAGCCTCTGGAAACACCATATATTTT	CASRSGTASGNTIYF
TRBV7-2	few	TRBJ2-7	-	TGTGCCAGCAGCCGGACAGCTCTAAGCTCCTACGAGCAGTACTTC	CASSRTALSSYEQYF
TRBV2	-	TRBJ2-7	TRBD1	TGTGCCAGTGGGGATATAGGGACAGCTTCCTACGAGCAGTACTTC	CASGDIGTASYEQYF
TRBV27	-	TRBJ1-1	-	TGTGCCAGCAGTTTCACGACGGGGGGCACTGAAGCTTTCTTT	CASSFTTGGTEAFF
TRBV28	once	TRBJ2-7	TRBD2	TGTGCCAGCAGTTTTCGTCTAGCGGGAGGCACCTACGAGCAGTACTTC	CASSFRLAGGTYEQYF
TRBV7-3	once	TRBJ2-5	-	TGTGCCAGCAGCCCGTCTATCGGGGAGACCCAGTACTTC	CASSPSIGETQYF
TRBV7-3	-	TRBJ2-1	-	TGTGCCAGCAGCGCCCAGCTAGCGATGGACTCCTACAATGAGCAGTTCTTC	CASSAQLAMDSYNEQFF
TRBV7-3	few	TRBJ1-1	-	TGTGCCAGTCGACAGAGCGTCGACAGTGAAGCTTTCTTT	CASRQSVDSEAFF
TRBV6-5	once	TRBJ1-3	TRBD1	TGTGCCAGCAGAGATCAGACAGGGGGATACACCATATATTTT	CASRDQTGGYTIYF
TRBV28	-	TRBJ1-2	TRBD1	TGTGCCAGCAGTTTATGGGGCCAGGGGGTGGGCGGCTACACCTTC	CASSLWGQGVGGYTF
TRBV13	-	TRBJ1-2	TRBD1	TGTGCCAGCAGTCCCGCGGGGGCAGGGGGCGGCTATGGCTACACCTTC	CASSPAGAGGGYGYTF